This TCR beta chain was documented in a study of T cell changes during pregnancy in multiple sclerosis. Clones were read by immunoSEQ multiplex PCR, and TCRdb kept only the in-frame ones, dropping some. The profile shows around 96,000 clones, approximately 95% of them singletons. This specimen was peripheral blood, taken after pregnancy. This sequence was found in a female donor in good health, enrolled as a control in a pregnancy study.

CDR3 DNA: TGCGCCAGCAGCTTGGGCGCAGAGGGTCGGAACACTGAAGCTTTCTTT. The encoded protein is CASSLGAEGRNTEAFF. This chain connects TRBV5-1 to TRBJ1-1; D is undetermined. Germline CDR1 reads SGHRS; CDR2 reads YFSETQ. The CDR3 is made up of 16 amino acids. V was shortened by 0 bases and J by 1 base, with 13 bases between the two germline ends.